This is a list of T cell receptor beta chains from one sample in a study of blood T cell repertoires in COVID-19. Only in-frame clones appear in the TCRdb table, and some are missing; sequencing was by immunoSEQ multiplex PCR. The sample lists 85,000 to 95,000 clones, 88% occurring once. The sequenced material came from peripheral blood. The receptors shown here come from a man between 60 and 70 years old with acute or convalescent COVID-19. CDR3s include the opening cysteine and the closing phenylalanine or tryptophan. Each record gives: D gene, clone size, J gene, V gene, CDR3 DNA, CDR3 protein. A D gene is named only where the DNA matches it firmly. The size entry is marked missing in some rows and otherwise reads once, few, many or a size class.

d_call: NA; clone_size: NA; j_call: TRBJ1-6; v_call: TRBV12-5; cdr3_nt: TGTGCTAGTGGTTTGGGTAGGTCCAGGGTAGATGATTCACCCCTCCACTTT; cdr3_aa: CASGLGRSRVDDSPLHF
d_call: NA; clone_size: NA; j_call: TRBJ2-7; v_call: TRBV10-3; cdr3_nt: TGTGCCATCAGTGGACGGTCCAGGGGTAGGTACGAGCAGTACTTC; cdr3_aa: CAISGRSRGRYEQYF
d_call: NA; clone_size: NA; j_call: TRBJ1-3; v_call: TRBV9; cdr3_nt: TGTGCCAGCAGCGTAGTCGGCTCTGGAAACACCATATATTTT; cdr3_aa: CASSVVGSGNTIYF
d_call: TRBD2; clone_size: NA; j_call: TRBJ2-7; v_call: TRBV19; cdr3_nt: TGTGCCAGTAGTCCGTCTAGCGGGGGATCCTACGAGCAGTACTTC; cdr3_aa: CASSPSSGGSYEQYF
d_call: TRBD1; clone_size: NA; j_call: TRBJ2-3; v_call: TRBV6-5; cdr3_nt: TGTGCCAGCATTCAGGGGGCGCGGGAAGATACGCAGTATTTT; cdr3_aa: CASIQGAREDTQYF
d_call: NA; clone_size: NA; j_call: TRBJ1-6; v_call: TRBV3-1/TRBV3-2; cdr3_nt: TGTGCCAGCCAACAGAGGGACTCGAATTCACCCCTCCACTTT; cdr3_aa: CASQQRDSNSPLHF
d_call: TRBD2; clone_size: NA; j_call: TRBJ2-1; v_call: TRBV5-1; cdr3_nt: TGCGCCAGCAGCTTCGGACTAGCGGGAATCAATGAGCAGTTCTTC; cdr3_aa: CASSFGLAGINEQFF
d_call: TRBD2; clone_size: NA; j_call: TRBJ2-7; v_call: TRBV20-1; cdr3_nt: TGCAGTGCTAGTGATTCCGGGACTAGAGGCGACGAGCAGTACTTC; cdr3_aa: CSASDSGTRGDEQYF
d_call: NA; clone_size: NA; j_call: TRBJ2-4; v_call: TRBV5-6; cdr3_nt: TGTGCCAGCAGCTCTACAGGAACTCAGTACTTC; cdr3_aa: CASSSTGTQYF
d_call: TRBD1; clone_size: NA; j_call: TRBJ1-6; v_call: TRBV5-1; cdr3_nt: TGCGCCAGTGCCAGGGGGAGCAATTCACCCCTCCACTTT; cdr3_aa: CASARGSNSPLHF
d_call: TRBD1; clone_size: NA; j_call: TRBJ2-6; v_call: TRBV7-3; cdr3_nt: TGTGCCAGCAGCGGGGACAGTCAGGCTGGGGCCAACGTCCTGACTTTC; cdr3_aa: CASSGDSQAGANVLTF
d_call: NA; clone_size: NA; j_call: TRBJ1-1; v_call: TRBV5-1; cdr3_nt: TGCGCCAGCAGCTCCGGGACACAGAACACTGAAGCTTTCTTT; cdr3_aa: CASSSGTQNTEAFF
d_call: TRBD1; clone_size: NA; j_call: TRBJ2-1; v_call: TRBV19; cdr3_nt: TGTGCCAGTGCCGACAGGGCCCACAATGAGCAGTTCTTC; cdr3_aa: CASADRAHNEQFF
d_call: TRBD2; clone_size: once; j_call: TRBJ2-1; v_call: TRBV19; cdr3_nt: TGTGCCAGTAGTATAAGACTAGCGGGAAGGGATGAGCAGTTCTTC; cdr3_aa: CASSIRLAGRDEQFF
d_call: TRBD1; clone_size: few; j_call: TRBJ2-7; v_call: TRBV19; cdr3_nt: TGTGCCAGTAGCCGGGACAGGGTTGGCGAGCAGTACTTC; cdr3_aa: CASSRDRVGEQYF
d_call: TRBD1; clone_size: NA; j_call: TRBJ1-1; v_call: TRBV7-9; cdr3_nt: TGTGCCAGCAGCCTAACAGGGGGCGCGGCTTTCTTT; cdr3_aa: CASSLTGGAAFF
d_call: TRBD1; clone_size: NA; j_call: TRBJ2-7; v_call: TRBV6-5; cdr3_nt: TGTGCCAGCAGGAACAGGGGATTAACCCACGAGCAGTACTTC; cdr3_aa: CASRNRGLTHEQYF
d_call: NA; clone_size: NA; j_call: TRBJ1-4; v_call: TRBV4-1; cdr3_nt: TGCGCCAGCAGCCAGCAGGGTCAGCCATCAACTAATGAAAAACTGTTTTTT; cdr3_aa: CASSQQGQPSTNEKLFF
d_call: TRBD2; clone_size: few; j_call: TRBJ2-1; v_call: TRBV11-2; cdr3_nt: TGTGCCAGCAGCTCCCGACTAGCGGGAGGGATTTACAATGAGCAGTTCTTC; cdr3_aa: CASSSRLAGGIYNEQFF
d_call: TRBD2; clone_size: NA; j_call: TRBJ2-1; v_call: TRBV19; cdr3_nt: TGTGCCAGTAGTATAGCAGGTCAGGGTATGGTAGCGGGAGGGTTGTATGAGCAGTTCTTC; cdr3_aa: CASSIAGQGMVAGGLYEQFF
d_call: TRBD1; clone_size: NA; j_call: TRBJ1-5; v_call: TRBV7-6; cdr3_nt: TGTGCCAGCAGCCCACGGACAGGGAATCAGCCCCAGCATTTT; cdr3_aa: CASSPRTGNQPQHF
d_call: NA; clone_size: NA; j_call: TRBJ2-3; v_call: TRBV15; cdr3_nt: TGTGCCACCAGCAGGAGGGCGGGGGCCACAGATACGCAGTATTTT; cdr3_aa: CATSRRAGATDTQYF
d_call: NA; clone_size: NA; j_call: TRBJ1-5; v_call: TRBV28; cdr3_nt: TGTGCCAGCAGTTCCGGGACACAGAGCAATCAGCCCCAGCATTTT; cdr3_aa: CASSSGTQSNQPQHF
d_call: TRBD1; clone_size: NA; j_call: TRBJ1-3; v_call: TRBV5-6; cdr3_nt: TGTGCCAGCAGTTATACCAGGGGGTCAGGAAACACCATATATTTT; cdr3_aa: CASSYTRGSGNTIYF
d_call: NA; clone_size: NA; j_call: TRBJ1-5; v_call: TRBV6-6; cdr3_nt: TGTGCCAGCAGTTCCACCGGGAACTTGGGCAATCAGCCCCAGCATTTT; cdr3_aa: CASSSTGNLGNQPQHF
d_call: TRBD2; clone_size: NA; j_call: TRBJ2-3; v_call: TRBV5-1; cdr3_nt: TGCGCCAGCAGCTTGTCTAGCGGGGTCACAGATACGCAGTATTTT; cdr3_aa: CASSLSSGVTDTQYF
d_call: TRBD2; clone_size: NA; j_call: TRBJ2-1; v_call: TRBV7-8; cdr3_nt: TGTGCCAGCAGCTCGGGACTAGCGGTCTACAATGAGCAGTTCTTC; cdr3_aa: CASSSGLAVYNEQFF
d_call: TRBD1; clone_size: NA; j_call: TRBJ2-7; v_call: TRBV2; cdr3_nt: TGTGCCAGCAGTGGTAATTATCGGACAGGGGATTCCTACGAGCAGTACTTC; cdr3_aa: CASSGNYRTGDSYEQYF
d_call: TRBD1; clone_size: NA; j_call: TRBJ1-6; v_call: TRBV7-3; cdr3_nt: TGTGCCAGCAGCCAGGACAGGGGCTATAATTCACCCCTCCACTTT; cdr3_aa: CASSQDRGYNSPLHF